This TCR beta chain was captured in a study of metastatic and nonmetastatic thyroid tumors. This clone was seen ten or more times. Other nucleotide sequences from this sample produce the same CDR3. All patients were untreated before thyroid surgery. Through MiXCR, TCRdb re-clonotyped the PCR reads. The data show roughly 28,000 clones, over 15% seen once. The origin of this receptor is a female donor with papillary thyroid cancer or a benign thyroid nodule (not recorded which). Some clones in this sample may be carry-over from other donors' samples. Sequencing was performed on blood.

The CDR3 loop reads CASSPPGTRGGEQYF. CDR3 DNA sequence: TGTGCCAGCAGTCCCCCGGGAACGCGGGGGGGCGAGCAGTACTTC. The chain combines TRBV6-1 with TRBJ2-7; 9 bases line up with TRBD2. Germline V gene sequence: CDR1 MNHNS, CDR2 SASEGT. This CDR3 contains 15 residues. After removal of 5 bases from V and 6 bases from J, the junction contained 11 bases not matched to a gene.